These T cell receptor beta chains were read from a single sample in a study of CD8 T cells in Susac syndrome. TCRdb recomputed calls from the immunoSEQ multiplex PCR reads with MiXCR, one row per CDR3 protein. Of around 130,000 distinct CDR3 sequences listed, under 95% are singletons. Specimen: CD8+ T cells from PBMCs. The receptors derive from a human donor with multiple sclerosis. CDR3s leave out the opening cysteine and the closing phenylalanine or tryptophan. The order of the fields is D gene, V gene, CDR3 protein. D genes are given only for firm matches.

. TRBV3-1 ASSQQRGLYEQY
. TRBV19 ASSTGLGPFYEQH
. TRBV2 ASNDGQNYGYT
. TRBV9 ASSPGVSGGTRSYEQY
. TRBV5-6 ASSLAYRADTQY
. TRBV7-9 ASSLEGGAAF
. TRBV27 ASSLIGRSNEQY
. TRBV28 ASRVTGSGSYNEQF
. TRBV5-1 ASSLYEWDYEQY
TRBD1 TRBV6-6 ASSHGQGGYEQY
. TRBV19 ASSMLHLTGELF
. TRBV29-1 SVRDTDNEQF
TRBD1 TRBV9 ASSEQGAVEAF
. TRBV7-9 ASSSLRGDSEQY
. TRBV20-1 SDRVQREQF
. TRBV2 ASDPGGVDTIY
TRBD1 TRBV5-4 ASSLGQGSNSPLH
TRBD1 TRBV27 ASSLQGEDGYT
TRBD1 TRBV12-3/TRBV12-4 ASSLKLDRVYEQY
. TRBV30 ATWGSQETQY
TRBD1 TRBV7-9 ASSSLPTGGQETQY
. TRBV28 ASSLSSRSEAF
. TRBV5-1 ASSDGQTLEQY
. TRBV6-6 ASSYSGVGPRGYT
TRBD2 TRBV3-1 ASSLTSGEGDTQY
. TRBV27 ASRTAYGYT
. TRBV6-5 ASEGAGTGELF
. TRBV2 ASLNREGKTSGANVLT
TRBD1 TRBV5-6 ASSLGDSVYYGYT
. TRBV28 ASSLSGVYTEAF
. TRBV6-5 ASSYSIGSGYT
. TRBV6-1 ASSERHGSSYQPQH
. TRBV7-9 ASSPQGYQETQY
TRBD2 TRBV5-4 ASSPLSGSTAGELF
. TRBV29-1 SVIQEPTNTGELF
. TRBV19 ASNGALSNQPQH
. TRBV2 ASSDPLSTMNTEAF
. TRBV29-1 SVEWGPLSNEQF
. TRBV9 AASGVPESNEQF
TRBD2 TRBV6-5 ASSYVGLAADTQY
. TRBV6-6 ASSHGVGNQPQH
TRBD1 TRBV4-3 ASSQVKGADTEAF
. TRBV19 ASSIRPYNEQF
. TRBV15 ATSRDGGITGTEAF
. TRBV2 ASSENTAYTGELF